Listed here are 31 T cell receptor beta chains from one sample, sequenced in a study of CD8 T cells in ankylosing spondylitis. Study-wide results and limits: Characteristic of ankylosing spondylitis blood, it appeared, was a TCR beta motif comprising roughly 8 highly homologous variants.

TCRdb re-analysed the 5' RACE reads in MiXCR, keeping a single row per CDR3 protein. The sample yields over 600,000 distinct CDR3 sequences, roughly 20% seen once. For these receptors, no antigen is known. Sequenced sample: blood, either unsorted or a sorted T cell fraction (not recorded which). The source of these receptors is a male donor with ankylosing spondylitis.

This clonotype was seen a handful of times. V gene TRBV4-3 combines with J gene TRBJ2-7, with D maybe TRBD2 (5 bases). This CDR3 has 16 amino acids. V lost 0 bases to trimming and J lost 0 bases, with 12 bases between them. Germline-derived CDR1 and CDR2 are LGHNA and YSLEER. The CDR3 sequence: CASSQDRADFSYEQYF. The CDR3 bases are TGCGCCAGCAGCCAAGATCGAGCGGACTTCTCCTACGAGCAGTACTTC.

In nucleotides, the CDR3 is TGTGCCAGCAGCGGATCTGGGACGGGACATAAGAACACTGAAGCTTTCTTT. Translated: CASSGSGTGHKNTEAFF. The chain is built from TRBV7-8 and TRBJ1-1; TRBD1 is a possible D gene (6 bases). Trimming took 5 bases from V and 1 from J, leaving 20 bases between them. There are 17 residues in the CDR3. The germline V gene encodes CDR1 SGHVS and CDR2 FQNEAQ.

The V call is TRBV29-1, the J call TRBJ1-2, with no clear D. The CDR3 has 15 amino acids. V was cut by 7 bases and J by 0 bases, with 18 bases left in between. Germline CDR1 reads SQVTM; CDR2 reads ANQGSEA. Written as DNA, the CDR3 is TGCAGCGCCCCGAGTCCGGAAATCTCTAACTATGGCTACACCTTC. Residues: CSAPSPEISNYGYTF. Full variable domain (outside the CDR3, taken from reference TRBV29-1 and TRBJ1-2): SAVISQKPSRDICQRGTSLTIQCQVDSQVTMMFWYRQQPGQSLTLIATANQGSEATYESGFVIDKFPISRPNLTFSTLTVSNMSPEDSSIYLCSAPSPEISNYGYTFGSGTRLTVV.

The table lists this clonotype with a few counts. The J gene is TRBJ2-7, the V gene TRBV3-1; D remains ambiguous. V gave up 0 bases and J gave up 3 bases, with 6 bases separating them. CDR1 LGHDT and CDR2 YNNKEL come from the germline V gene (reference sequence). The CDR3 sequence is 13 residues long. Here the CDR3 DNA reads TGTGCCAGCAGCCAAGAGGGAAACTACGAGCAGTACTTC. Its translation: CASSQEGNYEQYF.

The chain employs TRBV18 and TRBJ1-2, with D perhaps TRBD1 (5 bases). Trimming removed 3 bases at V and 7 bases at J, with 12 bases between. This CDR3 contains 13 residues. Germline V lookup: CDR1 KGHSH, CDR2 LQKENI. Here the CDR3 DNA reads TGTGCCAGCTCACCGGGACCGGTCAGTGGCTACACCTTC. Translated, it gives CASSPGPVSGYTF.

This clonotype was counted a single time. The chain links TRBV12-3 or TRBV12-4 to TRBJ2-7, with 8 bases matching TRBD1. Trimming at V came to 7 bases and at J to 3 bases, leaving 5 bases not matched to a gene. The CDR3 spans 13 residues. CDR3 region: CASKGTGFYEQYF. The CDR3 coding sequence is TGTGCCAGCAAGGGGACAGGATTCTACGAGCAGTACTTC.

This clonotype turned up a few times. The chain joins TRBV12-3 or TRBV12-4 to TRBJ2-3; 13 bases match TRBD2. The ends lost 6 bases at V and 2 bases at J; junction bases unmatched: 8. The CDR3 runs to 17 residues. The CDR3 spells CASRPGTSGAYTDTQYF. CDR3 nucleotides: TGTGCCAGCAGACCCGGGACTAGCGGGGCCTACACAGATACGCAGTATTTT.

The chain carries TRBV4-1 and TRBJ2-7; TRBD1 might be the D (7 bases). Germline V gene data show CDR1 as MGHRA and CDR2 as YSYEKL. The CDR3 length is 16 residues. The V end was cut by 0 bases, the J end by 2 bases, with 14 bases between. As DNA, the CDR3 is TGCGCCAGCAGCCAAGAGGAGGGGGCCCTACCCTACGAGCAGTACTTC. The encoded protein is CASSQEEGALPYEQYF.

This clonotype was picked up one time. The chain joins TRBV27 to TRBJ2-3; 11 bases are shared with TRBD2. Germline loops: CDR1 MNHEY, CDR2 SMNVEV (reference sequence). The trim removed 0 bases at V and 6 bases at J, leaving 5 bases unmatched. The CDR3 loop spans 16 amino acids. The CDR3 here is CASSLSVLAGGDTQYF. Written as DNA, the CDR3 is TGTGCCAGCAGTTTATCTGTGCTAGCGGGGGGTGATACGCAGTATTTT.

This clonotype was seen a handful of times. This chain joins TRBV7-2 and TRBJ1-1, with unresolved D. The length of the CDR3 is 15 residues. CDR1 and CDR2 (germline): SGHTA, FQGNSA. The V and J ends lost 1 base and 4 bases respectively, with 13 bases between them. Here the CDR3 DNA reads TGTGCCAGCAGCTTAGTCATAGGTTTTATCACTGAAGCTTTCTTT. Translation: CASSLVIGFITEAFF.

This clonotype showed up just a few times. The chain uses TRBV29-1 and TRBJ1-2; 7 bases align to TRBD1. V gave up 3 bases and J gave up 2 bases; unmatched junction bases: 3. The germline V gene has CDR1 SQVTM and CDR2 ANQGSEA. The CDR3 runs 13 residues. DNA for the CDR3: TGCAGCGTTGAGAACAGGGGAAACTATGGCTACACCTTC. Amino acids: CSVENRGNYGYTF.

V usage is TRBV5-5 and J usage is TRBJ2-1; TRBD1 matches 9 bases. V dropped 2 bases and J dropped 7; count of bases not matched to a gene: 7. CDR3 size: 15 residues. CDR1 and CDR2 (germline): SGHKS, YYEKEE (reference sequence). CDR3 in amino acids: CASSFPQGARNEQFF. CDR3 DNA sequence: TGTGCCAGCAGCTTCCCACAGGGGGCTAGGAATGAGCAGTTCTTC. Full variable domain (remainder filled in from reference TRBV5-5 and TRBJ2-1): DAGVTQSPTHLIKTRGQQVTLRCSPISGHKSVSWYQQVLGQGPQFIFQYYEKEERGRGNFPDRFSARQFPNYSSELNVNALLLGDSALYLCASSFPQGARNEQFFGPGTRLTVL.

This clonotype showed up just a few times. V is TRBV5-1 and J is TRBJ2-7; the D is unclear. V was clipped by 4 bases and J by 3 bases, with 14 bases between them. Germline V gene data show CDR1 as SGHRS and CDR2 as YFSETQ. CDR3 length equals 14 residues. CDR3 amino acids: CASSDDGLGYEQYF. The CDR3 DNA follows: TGCGCCAGCAGCGATGATGGGTTGGGCTACGAGCAGTACTTC.

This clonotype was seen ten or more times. This CDR3 reads CASSLLDRGNEQFF. The CDR3 DNA follows: TGTGCCAGCAGCTTATTAGACAGGGGCAATGAGCAGTTCTTC. The V call is TRBV7-9, the J call TRBJ2-1; 8 bases align to TRBD1. Germline lookup yields CDR1 SEHNR and CDR2 FQNEAQ (reference sequence). V shed 2 bases, J shed 6 bases, and the junction held 3 bases outside the gene matches. This CDR3 spans 14 amino acids.

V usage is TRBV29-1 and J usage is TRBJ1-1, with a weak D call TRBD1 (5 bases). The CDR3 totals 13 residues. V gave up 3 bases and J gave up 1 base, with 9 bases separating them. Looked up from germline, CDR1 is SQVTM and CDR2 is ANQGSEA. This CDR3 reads CSVDKGQNTEAFF. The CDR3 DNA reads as TGCAGCGTTGACAAGGGGCAGAACACTGAAGCTTTCTTT.

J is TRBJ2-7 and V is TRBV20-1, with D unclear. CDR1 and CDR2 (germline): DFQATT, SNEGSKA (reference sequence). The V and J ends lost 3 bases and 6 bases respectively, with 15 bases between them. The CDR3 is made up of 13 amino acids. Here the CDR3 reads CSASLLFPGEQYF. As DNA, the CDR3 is TGCAGTGCTAGCCTACTATTCCCCGGCGAGCAGTACTTC.

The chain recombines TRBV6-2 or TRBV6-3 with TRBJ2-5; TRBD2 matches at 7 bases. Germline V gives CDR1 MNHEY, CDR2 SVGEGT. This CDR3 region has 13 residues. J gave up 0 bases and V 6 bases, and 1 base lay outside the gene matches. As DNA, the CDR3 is TGTGCCAGCAGAGGACTAGACCAAGAGACCCAGTACTTC. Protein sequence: CASRGLDQETQYF.

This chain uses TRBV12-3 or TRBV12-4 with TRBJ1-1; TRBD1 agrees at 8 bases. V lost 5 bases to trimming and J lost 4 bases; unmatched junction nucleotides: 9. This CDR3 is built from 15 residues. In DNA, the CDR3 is TGTGCCAGCAGTCCGACGGGACAGGCTGTCACTGAAGCTTTCTTT. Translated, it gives CASSPTGQAVTEAFF.

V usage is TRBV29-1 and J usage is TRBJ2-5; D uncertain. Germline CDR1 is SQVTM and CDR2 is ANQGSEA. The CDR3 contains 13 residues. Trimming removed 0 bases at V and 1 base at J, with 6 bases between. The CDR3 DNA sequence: TGCAGCGTTGAAGAGGTGTTCCAAGAGACCCAGTACTTC. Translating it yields CSVEEVFQETQYF.

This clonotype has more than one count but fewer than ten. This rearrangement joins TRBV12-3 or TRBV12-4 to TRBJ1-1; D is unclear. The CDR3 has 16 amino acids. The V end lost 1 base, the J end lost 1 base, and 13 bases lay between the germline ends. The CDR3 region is CASSLVIVRENTEAFF. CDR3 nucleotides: TGTGCCAGCAGTTTAGTAATTGTCCGGGAGAACACTGAAGCTTTCTTT.

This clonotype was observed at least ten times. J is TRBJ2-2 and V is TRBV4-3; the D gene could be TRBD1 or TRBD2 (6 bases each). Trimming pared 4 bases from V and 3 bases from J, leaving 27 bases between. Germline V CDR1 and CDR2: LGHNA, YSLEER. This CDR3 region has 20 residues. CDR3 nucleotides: TGCGCCAGCAGCCCGCTAGGGGGGACTCCTCCAAATTGGGACACCGGGGAGCTGTTTTTT. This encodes CASSPLGGTPPNWDTGELFF.

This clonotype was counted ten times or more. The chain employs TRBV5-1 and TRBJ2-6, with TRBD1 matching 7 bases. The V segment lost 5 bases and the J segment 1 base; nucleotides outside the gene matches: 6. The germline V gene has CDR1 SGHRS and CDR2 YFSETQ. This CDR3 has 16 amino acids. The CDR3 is CASSTGQPSGANVLTF. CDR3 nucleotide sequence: TGCGCCAGCAGTACGGGACAGCCATCTGGGGCCAACGTCCTGACTTTC.

The CDR3 loop is CASGPETGTEAFF. Here the CDR3 DNA reads TGTGCTAGTGGTCCGGAGACAGGCACTGAAGCTTTCTTT. V and J are TRBV12-5 and TRBJ1-1; maybe TRBD1 (6 bases). The germline gives CDR1 LGHNT, CDR2 FRNRAP. V was cut by 5 bases and J by 4 bases, with 11 bases left in between. The CDR3 runs to 13 residues.

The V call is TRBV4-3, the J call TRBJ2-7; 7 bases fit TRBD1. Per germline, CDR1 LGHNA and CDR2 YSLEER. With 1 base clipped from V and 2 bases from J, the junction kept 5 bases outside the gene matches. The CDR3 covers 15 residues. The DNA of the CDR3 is TGCGCCAGCAGCCAAGCGGAGACAGGGACCTACGAGCAGTACTTC. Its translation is CASSQAETGTYEQYF.

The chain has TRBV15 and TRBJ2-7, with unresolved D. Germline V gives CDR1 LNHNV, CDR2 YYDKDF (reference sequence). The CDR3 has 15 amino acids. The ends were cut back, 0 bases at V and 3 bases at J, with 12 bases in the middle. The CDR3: CATSRDAPGFYEQYF. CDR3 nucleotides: TGTGCCACCAGCAGAGATGCTCCGGGCTTCTACGAGCAGTACTTC. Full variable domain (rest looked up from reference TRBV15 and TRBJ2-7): DAMVIQNPRYQVTQFGKPVTLSCSQTLNHNVMYWYQQKSSQAPKLLFHYYDKDFNNEADTPDNFQSRRPNTSFCFLDIRSPGLGDTAMYLCATSRDAPGFYEQYFGPGTRLTVT.

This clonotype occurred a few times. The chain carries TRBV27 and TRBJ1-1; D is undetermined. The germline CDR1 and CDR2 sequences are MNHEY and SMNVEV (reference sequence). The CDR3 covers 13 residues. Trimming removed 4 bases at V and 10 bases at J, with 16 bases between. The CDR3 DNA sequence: TGTGCCAGCAGTTCACCCCCGGGCCGGAGAGCTTTCTTT. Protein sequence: CASSSPPGRRAFF.

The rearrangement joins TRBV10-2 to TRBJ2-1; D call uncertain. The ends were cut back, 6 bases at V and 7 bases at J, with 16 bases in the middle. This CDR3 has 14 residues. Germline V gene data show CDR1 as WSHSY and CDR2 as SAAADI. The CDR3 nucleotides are TGCGCCAGCAGAGGAGTGGAGCAACGGAATGAGCAGTTCTTC. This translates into CASRGVEQRNEQFF.

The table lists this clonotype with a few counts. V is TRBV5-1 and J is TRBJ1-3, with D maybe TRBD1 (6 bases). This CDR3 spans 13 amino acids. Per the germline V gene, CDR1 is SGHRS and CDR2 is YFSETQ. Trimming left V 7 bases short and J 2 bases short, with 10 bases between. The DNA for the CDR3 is TGCGCCAGCGGGAAGGGGGCTGGAAACACCATATATTTT. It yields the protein CASGKGAGNTIYF.

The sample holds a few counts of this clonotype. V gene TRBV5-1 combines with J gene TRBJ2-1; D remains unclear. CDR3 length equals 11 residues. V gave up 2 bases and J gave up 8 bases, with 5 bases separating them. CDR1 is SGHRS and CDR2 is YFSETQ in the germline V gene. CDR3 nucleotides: TGCGCCAGCAGCTTAAAGGATGAGCAGTTCTTC. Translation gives CASSLKDEQFF.

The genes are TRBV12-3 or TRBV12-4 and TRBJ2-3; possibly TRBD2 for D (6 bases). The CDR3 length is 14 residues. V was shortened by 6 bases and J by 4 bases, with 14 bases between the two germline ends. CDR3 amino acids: CASSQDYSPDTQYF. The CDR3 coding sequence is TGTGCCAGCAGCCAGGACTATAGCCCAGATACGCAGTATTTT.

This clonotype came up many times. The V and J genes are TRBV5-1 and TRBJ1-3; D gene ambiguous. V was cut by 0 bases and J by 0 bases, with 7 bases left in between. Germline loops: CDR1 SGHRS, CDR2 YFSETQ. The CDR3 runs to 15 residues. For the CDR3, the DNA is TGCGCCAGCAGCTTGGACGGGAGCTCTGGAAACACCATATATTTT. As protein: CASSLDGSSGNTIYF.